These 19 T cell receptor beta chains came from one sample sequenced in a study of cytomegalovirus exposure and HLA in healthy donors (TCRdb year 2017). The library was obtained by the immunoSEQ multiplex PCR assay. For the multiplex PCR, a mixture combining 60 forward primers for TCR Vbeta segments and 13 reverse primers for TCR Jbeta segments was used. In TCRdb, the immuneACCESS table is reduced to in-frame sequences with V and J assigned. These tables do not hold every clone; where another copy was compared, an unresolved V gene accounts for under half, and the others remain unexplained. The sample contains more than 95,000 clones, 76% of them found a single time. The ten largest clonotypes hold about 1.9% of the sample. The sequencing input was PBMCs. The receptors stem from a man aged 50 to 59 in good health and CMV-seronegative.

V usage is TRBV28 and J usage is TRBJ1-1; 7 nucleotides line up with TRBD1. Germline trimming cut 7 bases from V and 4 bases from J; bases unmatched to any gene: 6. Germline lookup yields CDR1 MDHEN and CDR2 SYDVKM. This CDR3 comprises 13 residues. The chain's CDR3 is CASILAGGTEAFF. In nucleotides, the CDR3 is TGTGCCAGCATACTAGCAGGGGGCACTGAAGCTTTCTTT. The complete variable domain, with remaining parts taken from reference TRBV28 and TRBJ1-1, reads DVKVTQSSRYLVKRTGEKVFLECVQDMDHENMFWYRQDPGLGLRLIYFSYDVKMKEKGDIPEGYSVSREKKERFSLILESASTNQTSMYLCASILAGGTEAFFGQGTRLTVV.

The chain is built from TRBV11-2 and TRBJ2-5; possibly TRBD1 for D (6 bases). The germline V and J ends were trimmed by 5 bases and 1 base, with 11 bases remaining between them. The CDR3 totals 14 residues. Germline V lookup: CDR1 SGHAT, CDR2 FQNNGV. CDR3 protein: CASSQDSFQETQYF. As DNA, the CDR3 is TGTGCCAGCAGCCAGGACAGTTTCCAAGAGACCCAGTACTTC.

V usage is TRBV10-3 and J usage is TRBJ2-1, with TRBD2 matching over 8 bases. CDR3 length equals 16 residues. Germline values: CDR1 ENHRY, CDR2 SYGVKD. Losses at the gene ends were 4 bases for V and 0 bases for J; bases not matched to a gene: 5. The chain's CDR3 is CAISGGGGSSYNEQFF. The CDR3 DNA sequence: TGTGCCATCAGTGGGGGCGGGGGGAGCTCCTACAATGAGCAGTTCTTC.

This clone was recorded a few times. The chain carries TRBV7-8 and TRBJ2-5; 8 bases map to TRBD2. This CDR3 comprises 12 residues. Trimming cost V 9 bases and J 5 bases; bases outside gene matches: 5. Germline CDR1 is SGHVS and CDR2 is FQNEAQ. CDR3 region: CASGPGGETQYF. DNA for the CDR3: TGTGCCAGTGGCCCGGGAGGGGAGACCCAGTACTTC.

This clone was seen once. The V gene is TRBV5-1, the J gene TRBJ2-2; 9 bases match TRBD2. Per the germline V gene, CDR1 is SGHRS and CDR2 is YFSETQ. This CDR3 comprises 15 residues. V trimming: 4 bases; J trimming: 6 bases; junction bases outside the gene matches: 7. The CDR3 DNA follows: TGCGCCAGCAGCCGCGGGGGGGCCTTATCCGGGGAGCTGTTTTTT. Translation gives CASSRGGALSGELFF.

This chain joins TRBV10-3 and TRBJ2-5; D not resolved. V was pared by 0 bases and J by 5 bases, with 13 bases between. The germline CDR1 and CDR2 sequences are ENHRY and SYGVKD. CDR3 length: 15 amino acids. The CDR3 loop reads CAISESSVVSETQYF. In DNA, the CDR3 is TGTGCCATCAGTGAGTCGTCGGTTGTATCGGAGACCCAGTACTTC.

The chain uses TRBV4-2 and TRBJ1-2; possibly TRBD1 for D (6 bases). The CDR3 contains 15 residues. Germline V gene data show CDR1 as LGHNA and CDR2 as YNFKEQ. Trimming removed 4 bases at V and 4 bases at J, with 16 bases between. CDR3 residues: CASSPQQGESYGYTF. The CDR3 DNA is TGTGCCAGCAGCCCGCAACAGGGAGAGAGCTATGGCTACACCTTC.

This chain uses TRBV19 with TRBJ1-3; D not certain. CDR3 length: 15 residues. The germline CDR1 and CDR2 sequences are LNHDA and SQIVND (reference sequence). V shed 7 bases and J shed 0 bases, with 13 bases lying between them. As DNA, the CDR3 is TGTGCCAGTACTTATACGAGAAACTCTGGAAACACCATATATTTT. Its protein product is CASTYTRNSGNTIYF.

This clone was counted a single time. The gene calls are TRBV6-6 and TRBJ1-2, with 9 bases that match TRBD1. The CDR3 runs to 16 residues. With 4 bases clipped from V and 8 bases from J, the junction kept 14 bases outside the gene matches. CDR1 is MNHNY and CDR2 is SVGAGI in the germline V gene (reference sequence). DNA for the CDR3: TGTGCCAGCAGTTCCTCAAGTCGGGACAGGGATTACGGCTACACCTTC. Translation: CASSSSSRDRDYGYTF.

This clone was detected only a few times. J is TRBJ1-2 and V is TRBV5-6; D is possibly TRBD1 (6 bases). The V and J ends lost 4 bases and 5 bases respectively, with 15 bases between them. The CDR3 runs to 14 residues. The V gene's germline CDR1 is SGHDT and CDR2 YYEEEE. The DNA for the CDR3 is TGTGCCAGCAGCCCCCGGGACACCATTTATGGCTACACCTTC. Encoded protein: CASSPRDTIYGYTF.

V and J are TRBV5-1 and TRBJ2-3, with D possibly being TRBD2 (5 bases). Germline values: CDR1 SGHRS, CDR2 YFSETQ. The CDR3 spans 14 residues. The V end was cut by 5 bases, the J end by 3 bases, with 13 bases between. The DNA of the CDR3 is TGCGCCAGCAGGGAAGCGGTAAGGACAGATACGCAGTATTTT. This encodes CASREAVRTDTQYF.

The chain joins TRBV6-1 to TRBJ1-5; TRBD1 aligns across 9 bases. The ends lost 8 bases at V and 7 bases at J; junction bases unmatched: 3. The CDR3 consists of 12 residues. Germline-derived CDR1 and CDR2 are MNHNS and SASEGT. In DNA form, the CDR3 reads TGTGCCAGCGAAACAGGGGGCCAGCCCCAGCATTTT. Its translation is CASETGGQPQHF.

This chain joins TRBV5-1 and TRBJ2-7, with a weak D call TRBD2 (6 bases). There are 14 residues in the CDR3. V was pared by 0 bases and J by 3 bases, with 10 bases between. Germline V CDR1 and CDR2: SGHRS, YFSETQ. The CDR3 DNA sequence: TGCGCCAGCAGCTTGGGCGGGGAGAGCTACGAGCAGTACGTC. Its translation is CASSLGGESYEQYV.

The chain has TRBV11-2 and TRBJ1-4; D is uncertain. Germline V lookup: CDR1 SGHAT, CDR2 FQNNGV. The length of the CDR3 is 15 residues. The V gene lost 1 base and the J gene lost 3 bases, with 9 bases spanning the gap. DNA for the CDR3: TGTGCCAGCAGCTTAGTAACTGACTCTAATGAAAAACTGTTTTTT. This codes for CASSLVTDSNEKLFF.

The gene calls are TRBV4-1 and TRBJ1-2, with 9 bases matching TRBD1. The CDR3 contains 15 residues. V shed 4 bases and J 1 base; nucleotides not matched to a gene: 4. From germline, CDR1 is MGHRA and CDR2 YSYEKL. DNA of the CDR3: TGCGCCAGCAGCCCCAGACAGGGGGGTAACTATGGCTACACCTTC. Translated, it gives CASSPRQGGNYGYTF.

This chain links TRBV5-1 with TRBJ2-1; 7 nucleotides align to TRBD1. The V and J ends lost 2 bases and 2 bases, in that order; junction bases with no gene match: 4. The V gene's germline CDR1 is SGHRS and CDR2 YFSETQ. The CDR3 runs 15 residues. The CDR3 protein is CASSLQGKTYNEQFF. The CDR3 coding sequence is TGCGCCAGCAGCTTACAGGGGAAGACCTACAATGAGCAGTTCTTC.

This clone occurred once. This rearrangement joins TRBV6-5 to TRBJ2-7; 10 bases align to TRBD1. Germline V gene sequence: CDR1 MNHEY, CDR2 SVGAGI. This CDR3 region has 15 residues. Germline trimming cut 5 bases from V and 6 bases from J; bases unmatched to any gene: 10. The CDR3 is CASSPWGQGTSEQYF. In nucleotides, the CDR3 is TGTGCCAGCAGTCCCTGGGGACAGGGGACCTCCGAGCAGTACTTC.

This clone came up a few times. This chain uses TRBV30 with TRBJ1-2; the match to TRBD1 covers 8 bases. With V trimmed by 2 bases and J by 4 bases, 6 bases remained unmatched. The CDR3 consists of 14 residues. The germline V gene encodes CDR1 GTSNPN and CDR2 SVGIG (reference sequence). In nucleotides, the CDR3 is TGTGCCTGGAGTAGCCCAGGGGGCAGCTATGGCTACACCTTC. This codes for CAWSSPGGSYGYTF.

This chain links TRBV6-5 with TRBJ2-7, with 9 bases that match TRBD1. This CDR3 contains 12 residues. V was clipped by 5 bases and J by 5 bases; unmatched bases: 1. Germline CDR1 MNHEY, CDR2 SVGAGI. The CDR3 reads CASSGTGNEQYV. Here the CDR3 DNA reads TGTGCCAGCAGTGGGACAGGGAACGAGCAGTACGTC.